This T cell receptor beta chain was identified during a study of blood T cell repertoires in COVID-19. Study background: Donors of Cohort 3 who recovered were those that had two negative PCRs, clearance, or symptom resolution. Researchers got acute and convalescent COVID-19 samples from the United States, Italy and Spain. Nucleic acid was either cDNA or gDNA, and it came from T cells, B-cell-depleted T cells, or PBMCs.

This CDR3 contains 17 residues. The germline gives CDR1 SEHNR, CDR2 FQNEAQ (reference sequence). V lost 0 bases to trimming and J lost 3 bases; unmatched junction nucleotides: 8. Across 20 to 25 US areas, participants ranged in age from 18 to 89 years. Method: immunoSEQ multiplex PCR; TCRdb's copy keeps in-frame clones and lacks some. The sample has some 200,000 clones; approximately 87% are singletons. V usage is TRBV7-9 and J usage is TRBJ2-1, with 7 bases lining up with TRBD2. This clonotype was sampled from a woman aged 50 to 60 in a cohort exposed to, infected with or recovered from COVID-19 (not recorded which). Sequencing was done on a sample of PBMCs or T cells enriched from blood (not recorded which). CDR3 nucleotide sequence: TGTGCCAGCAGCTTAGCCTCGGGACTACTGGACTACAATGAGCAGTTCTTC. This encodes CASSLASGLLDYNEQFF. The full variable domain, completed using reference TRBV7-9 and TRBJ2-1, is DTGVSQNPRHKITKRGQNVTFRCDPISEHNRLYWYRQTLGQGPEFLTYFQNEAQLEKSRLLSDRFSAERPKGSFSTLEIQRTEQGDSAMYLCASSLASGLLDYNEQFFGPGTRLTVL.